This TCR beta chain was documented in a study of blood T cell repertoires in COVID-19. Turning to the study itself: Sites across the United States, Italy and Spain contributed samples from acute and convalescent COVID-19.

CDR1 SGHTA and CDR2 FQGNSA come from the germline V gene. V lost 3 bases to trimming and J lost 5 bases; unmatched junction nucleotides: 4. This CDR3 comprises 15 residues. At least ten counts were recorded for this clone. This table comes from immunoSEQ multiplex PCR, and its TCRdb copy is limited to in-frame clones, with some not included. Here the sample spans about 170,000 clones, around 82% being singletons. This receptor was obtained from an elderly woman with acute or convalescent COVID-19. Sequenced: peripheral blood. The chain links TRBV7-2 to TRBJ2-1, with TRBD2 matching over 10 bases. The CDR3 here is CASSFLAGAHNEQFF. CDR3 DNA: TGTGCCAGCAGCTTCCTAGCGGGAGCTCACAATGAGCAGTTCTTC.